This T cell receptor beta chain is from a study of T cells in Graves' hyperthyroidism and ophthalmopathy. At the level of the study: The initial diagnosis was the point when peripheral blood was collected, ahead of any treatment.

Trimming removed 4 bases from V and 0 bases from J, with 14 bases in between. CDR3 size: 16 residues. Germline V gives CDR1 SGDLS, CDR2 YYNGEE. Patients affected by ophthalmopathy presented a Clinical Activity Score of at least 3, a NOSPECS grade of at least 4, and disease duration below 3 months. From approximately 9.3 ml of fresh peripheral blood, PBMCs were isolated. Researchers took RNA transcripts and amplified the TCR beta CDR3 regions from them. During a first-round RT-PCR of the TCR CDR3, the HTBI primer set was used. TCRdb analysed the multiplex PCR reads with MiXCR anew, one entry per CDR3 protein. The sample contains hundreds of thousands of distinct CDR3 sequences, about 22% of which appear only once.

Specimen: blood. The TCR originated in a woman in her sixties or seventies with Graves' ophthalmopathy. V usage is TRBV9 and J usage is TRBJ2-1, with D perhaps TRBD1 (5 bases). CDR3 nucleotides: TGTGCCAGCAGCCCTCAGGGTCGGAGCTCCTACAATGAGCAGTTCTTC. Translating it yields CASSPQGRSSYNEQFF.